This T cell receptor (beta chain) emerged from a study of spatial heterogeneity in lung cancer. Study results and caveats: The study found ubiquitous expanded tumor TCRs in blood more at resection than follow-up.

This sample's time point: sample taken at primary tumor resection. TCRs were sequenced from unsorted whole RNA of tumor, nontumor lung or PBMC. To note about this clonotype: What it binds is not known.

Via MiXCR, TCRdb re-called the 5' RACE reads, giving one row per CDR3 protein. Here the sample spans 89,000 or so distinct CDR3 sequences, approximately 21% being singletons. Trimming left V 3 bases short and J 0 bases short, with 16 bases between. This CDR3 spans 17 amino acids. This clonotype originated in a male donor with early-stage non-small cell lung cancer. The sample here was PBMCs, taken at surgery. The V and J genes are TRBV12-3 or TRBV12-4 and TRBJ2-3, with a weak D call TRBD2 (6 bases). CDR3 sequence (DNA): TGTGCCAGCAGTTTCAAGGGAGAGGGACTGAGCACAGATACGCAGTATTTT. Its protein is CASSFKGEGLSTDTQYF.